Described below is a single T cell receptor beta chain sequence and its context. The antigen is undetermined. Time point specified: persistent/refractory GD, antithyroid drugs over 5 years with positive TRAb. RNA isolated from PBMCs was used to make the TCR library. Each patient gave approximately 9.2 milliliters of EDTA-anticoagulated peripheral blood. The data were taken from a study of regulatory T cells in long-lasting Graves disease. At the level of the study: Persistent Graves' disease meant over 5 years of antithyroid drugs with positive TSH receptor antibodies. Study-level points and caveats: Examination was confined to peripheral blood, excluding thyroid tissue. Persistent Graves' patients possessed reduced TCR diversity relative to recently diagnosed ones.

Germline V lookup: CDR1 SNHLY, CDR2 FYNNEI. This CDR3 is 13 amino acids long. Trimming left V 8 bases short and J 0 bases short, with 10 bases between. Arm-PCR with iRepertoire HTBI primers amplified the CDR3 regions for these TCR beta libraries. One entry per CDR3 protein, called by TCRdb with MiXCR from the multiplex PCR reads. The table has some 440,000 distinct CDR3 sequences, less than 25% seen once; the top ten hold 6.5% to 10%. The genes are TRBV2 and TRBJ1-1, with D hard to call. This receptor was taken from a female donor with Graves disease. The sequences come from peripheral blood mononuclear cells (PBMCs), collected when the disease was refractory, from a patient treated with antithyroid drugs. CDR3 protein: CASGSQLNTEAFF. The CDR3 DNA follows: TGTGCCAGCGGGAGCCAGTTGAACACTGAAGCTTTCTTT.